This T cell receptor (beta chain) was captured in a study of blood T cell repertoires in COVID-19. The method was immunoSEQ multiplex PCR; TCRdb's version includes in-frame clones alone and lacks a portion of them. The table lists around 300,000 clones, 75% to 90% of them singletons. This clone was counted a few times. In assigning cohorts, the study relied on participant-reported clinical history. For recovered donors of Cohort 3, there were two negative PCRs, clearance, or symptom resolution. The sample consisted of PBMCs or T cells enriched from blood (not recorded which). The sequence derives from a man aged 25 to 40 who had recovered from COVID-19.

CDR3 sequence reads: CASSAPGQGKTGELFF. The DNA of the CDR3 is TGCGCCAGCAGTGCCCCGGGACAGGGAAAAACCGGGGAGCTGTTTTTT. The chain has TRBV10-1 and TRBJ2-2, with 9 nucleotides matching TRBD1. Germline-derived CDR1 and CDR2 are WNHNN and SYGVQD (reference sequence). V gave up 4 bases and J gave up 5 bases; unmatched junction bases: 8. This CDR3 comprises 16 residues.